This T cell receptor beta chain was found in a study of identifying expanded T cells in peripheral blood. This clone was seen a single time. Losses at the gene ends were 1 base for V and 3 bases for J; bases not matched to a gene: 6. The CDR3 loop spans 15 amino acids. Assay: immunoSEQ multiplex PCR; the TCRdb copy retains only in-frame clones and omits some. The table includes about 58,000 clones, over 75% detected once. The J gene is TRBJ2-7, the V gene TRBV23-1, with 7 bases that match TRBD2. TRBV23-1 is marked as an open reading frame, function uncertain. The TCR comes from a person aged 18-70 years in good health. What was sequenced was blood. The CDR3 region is CASSQCKGGNYEQYV. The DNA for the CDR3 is TGCGCCAGCAGTCAATGCAAGGGAGGGAACTACGAGCAGTACGTC.